This T cell receptor beta chain originates from a study of cytomegalovirus exposure and HLA in healthy donors. 60 Vbeta and 13 Jbeta primers were used in PCR. Here immunoSEQ multiplex PCR was the method, and the copy in TCRdb shows in-frame clones only, minus some. The sample shows some 190,000 clones, around 77% of them seen only once. Points on this clone: The antigen is undetermined.

Study conclusions and caveats: It emerged from a later analysis that several of the most significant clusters appeared to be linked to common viral pathogens. In vitro experiments confirmed that a few CMV-associated chains were specific for CMV antigens.

This clonotype originated in a woman between 25 and 40 years old in good health and CMV-seronegative. Sequencing input: PBMCs.

The CDR3 here is CASSSGTGSTEAFF. The CDR3 nucleotides read TGTGCCAGCAGTTCCGGGACAGGGAGCACTGAAGCTTTCTTT. This chain links TRBV6-6 with TRBJ1-1; the match to TRBD1 covers 9 bases. The length of the CDR3 is 14 residues. CDR1 is MNHNY, CDR2 SVGAGI, per germline (reference sequence). The junction had 4 bases not matched to a gene; V was cut back by 4 bases and J by 4 bases.